Detailed here is one T cell receptor (beta chain). What it binds is unknown. This entry comes from a study of vaccination effects on CD4 cells after COVID-19. Study-level results: Few convalescent patients and no early post-infection timepoints were included in the study.

CDR1 is LGHDT and CDR2 is YNNKEL in the germline V gene (reference sequence). Trimming took 1 base from V and 3 from J, leaving 6 bases between them. CDR3 length equals 13 residues. TCRdb's copy holds only in-frame clones and misses some; the assay was immunoSEQ multiplex PCR. This sample carries around 23,000 clones, around 80% of them seen once, and the ten largest clones take 35% to 40%. Pools of viral peptides were used by the ViraFEST assay to expand antigen-specific CD4+ T cells ahead of sequencing. When ten to eleven days of culture had elapsed, CD4+ T cells were isolated. PCR showed that the person got SARS-CoV-2 infection at some point between March and December 2020. Culturing of some 1.8 million PBMC per well took place with roughly 9.4 IU/ml IL-2 and about 10 ug/ml peptides.

V usage is TRBV3-1 (or the pseudogene TRBV3-2) and J usage is TRBJ1-1; unclear D gene. This clonotype was obtained from a human donor who had a prior SARS-CoV-2 infection. The sample in question was CD4+ T cells from PBMCs cultured with a peptide pool, obtained before COVID-19 vaccination. CDR3 DNA sequence: TGTGCCAGCAGCCAAGTGCTGGACACTGAAGCTTTCTTT. It codes for CASSQVLDTEAFF.